The 25 T cell receptor beta chains reported below all come from one sample, sequenced in a study of cytotoxic CD8 clonotypes in ibrutinib-treated CLL. Profiling relied on immunoSEQ multiplex PCR, and the TCRdb table lists in-frame clones only, not all of them. The sample records about 130,000 clones, around 84% being singletons. The sample was PBMCs, taken after 24 months of ibrutinib treatment. These receptors all come from a human donor with chronic lymphocytic leukemia.

This clone appeared once. The V and J genes are TRBV19 and TRBJ1-2; the match to TRBD1 covers 7 bases. Germline CDR1 and CDR2: LNHDA and SQIVND (reference sequence). The CDR3 spans 15 residues. With V trimmed by 4 bases and J by 5 bases, 10 bases remained unmatched. The CDR3 protein is CASSRARGLYYGYTF. The CDR3 DNA reads TGTGCCAGTAGTAGAGCCAGGGGGTTATATTATGGCTACACCTTC.

The chain combines TRBV27 with TRBJ2-1, with D hard to call. V lost 6 bases and J lost 8, with 14 bases in between. Germline values: CDR1 MNHEY, CDR2 SMNVEV (reference sequence). This CDR3 spans 13 amino acids. CDR3 nucleotides: TGTGCCAGCAGCAGGTGGGGTGGGGATGAGCAGTTCTTC. This sequence encodes CASSRWGGDEQFF.

This chain links TRBV30 with TRBJ2-7; D uncertain. This CDR3 spans 12 amino acids. The V and J ends lost 3 bases and 4 bases respectively, with 10 bases between them. Germline V gene sequence: CDR1 GTSNPN, CDR2 SVGIG (reference sequence). The CDR3 loop is CAWSETIYEQYF. The CDR3 region has the DNA TGTGCCTGGAGCGAGACCATATACGAGCAGTACTTC.

This sequence joins TRBV27 and TRBJ2-5; 13 nucleotides line up with TRBD2. This CDR3 has 15 residues. Trimming cost V 5 bases and J 4 bases; bases outside gene matches: 4. The germline V gene encodes CDR1 MNHEY and CDR2 SMNVEV (reference sequence). CDR3 in amino acids: CASSRGLAGAETQYF. CDR3 sequence (DNA): TGTGCCAGCAGTCGAGGACTAGCGGGGGCAGAGACCCAGTACTTC.

V usage is TRBV30 and J usage is TRBJ1-2; no reliable D call. CDR1 and CDR2 from the germline V gene are GTSNPN and SVGIG (reference sequence). This CDR3 region has 11 residues. Trimming pared 1 base from V and 6 bases from J, leaving 6 bases between. The DNA of the CDR3 is TGTGCCTGGAGTGCTTTGGATGGCTACACCTTC. The encoded protein is CAWSALDGYTF.

V and J are TRBV7-9 and TRBJ1-3, with D perhaps TRBD1 (6 bases). The CDR3 extends over 15 amino acids. Trimming took off 5 bases at V and 0 bases at J, with 11 bases between the two ends. The V gene's germline CDR1 is SEHNR and CDR2 FQNEAQ (reference sequence). CDR3 region: CASSKQGLSGNTIYF. CDR3 nucleotide sequence: TGTGCCAGCAGCAAACAGGGCCTCTCTGGAAACACCATATATTTT.

V and J are TRBV10-3 and TRBJ2-1, with 7 bases lining up with TRBD1. Per germline, CDR1 ENHRY and CDR2 SYGVKD. This CDR3 comprises 13 residues. V was clipped by 2 bases and J by 11 bases; unmatched bases: 6. The CDR3 bases are TGTGCCATCAGTGAGGGGAGACAGGGCCAGCAGTTCTTC. Translated: CAISEGRQGQQFF.

J is TRBJ2-5 and V is TRBV30, with 13 bases fitting TRBD2. CDR1 is GTSNPN, CDR2 SVGIG, per germline (reference sequence). The junction had 1 base not matched to a gene; V was cut back by 7 bases and J by 2 bases. The length of the CDR3 is 13 residues. CDR3 loop: CASTSGRQETQYF. CDR3 nucleotide sequence: TGTGCCTCGACTAGCGGGAGGCAAGAGACCCAGTACTTC.

This chain links TRBV11-3 with TRBJ2-3, with 7 bases aligning to TRBD2. Germline assignment: CDR1 SGHNT and CDR2 YENEEA. Losses at the gene ends were 4 bases for V and 6 bases for J; bases not matched to a gene: 1. This CDR3 is 12 amino acids long. CDR3 nucleotides: TGTGCCAGCAGCTGGGGGGGGGATACGCAGTATTTT. Its protein product is CASSWGGDTQYF.

This chain connects TRBV11-2 to TRBJ2-6; the D is unclear. V was pared by 4 bases and J by 2 bases, with 6 bases between. Germline lookup yields CDR1 SGHAT and CDR2 FQNNGV. This CDR3 comprises 14 residues. CDR3 sequence reads: CASSYTTGANVLTF. In DNA form, the CDR3 reads TGTGCCAGCAGCTACACTACTGGGGCCAACGTCCTGACTTTC.

The CDR3 DNA reads TGTGCCACCAGCAGTCTGTCGGGCGTACAGCCCCAGCATTTT. It yields the protein CATSSLSGVQPQHF. The chain is built from TRBV15 and TRBJ1-5, with D unclear. V was cut by 3 bases and J by 7 bases, with 13 bases left in between. Germline-derived CDR1 and CDR2 are LNHNV and YYDKDF (reference sequence). This CDR3 contains 14 residues.

The rearrangement joins TRBV10-1 to TRBJ2-2, with TRBD1 identical over 8 bases. The CDR3 extends over 14 amino acids. The V and J ends lost 8 bases and 0 bases, in that order; junction bases with no gene match: 2. Germline V CDR1 and CDR2: WNHNN, SYGVQD (reference sequence). This chain's CDR3 is CASRQGTNTGELFF. The CDR3, as DNA: TGCGCCAGCCGACAGGGGACGAACACCGGGGAGCTGTTTTTT.

CDR3 residues: CASSPSDTEAFF. The CDR3 nucleotides are TGTGCCAGCAGCCCCTCGGACACTGAAGCTTTCTTT. The rearrangement uses TRBV7-2 and TRBJ1-1; unclear D gene. The CDR3 loop spans 12 amino acids. Germline CDR1 and CDR2: SGHTA and FQGNSA. The ends were cut back, 5 bases at V and 3 bases at J, with 7 bases in the middle.

The V gene is TRBV6-1, the J gene TRBJ1-2; D unclear. CDR1 MNHNS and CDR2 SASEGT come from the germline V gene. V dropped 2 bases and J dropped 5 bases, with 9 bases sitting between them. This CDR3 has 13 residues. The CDR3: CASSEPPLYGYTF. CDR3 in DNA: TGTGCCAGCAGTGAACCTCCCCTATATGGCTACACCTTC.

The J gene is TRBJ1-3, the V gene TRBV2, with D uncertain. The CDR3 is made up of 12 amino acids. Germline CDR1 is SNHLY and CDR2 is FYNNEI. V lost 4 bases and J lost 3, with 4 bases in between. CDR3 amino acids: CASSVGGNTIYF. The CDR3 coding sequence is TGTGCCAGCAGTGTTGGTGGAAACACCATATATTTT.

The chain carries TRBV4-3 and TRBJ1-2, with D tentatively TRBD1 (6 bases). This CDR3 contains 12 residues. The germline V gene encodes CDR1 LGHNA and CDR2 YSLEER. Trimming removed 4 bases at V and 6 bases at J, with 9 bases between. CDR3 bases: TGCGCCAGCAGCCCGACAGGAAATGGCTACACCTTC. Translating gives CASSPTGNGYTF.

The sample holds a few counts of this clone. The same CDR3 arises from other DNA sequences in this sample as well. The chain links TRBV10-1 to TRBJ2-7, with unresolved D. With 2 bases removed from V and 4 bases from J, the gap between germline ends came to 3 bases. Per germline, CDR1 WNHNN and CDR2 SYGVQD (reference sequence). The CDR3 length is 11 residues. CDR3 DNA sequence: TGCGCCAGCAGTGAGGGGTACGAGCAGTACTTC. Its protein is CASSEGYEQYF.

The sample holds one count of this clone. The chain links TRBV6-6 to TRBJ2-7, with D perhaps being TRBD1 or TRBD2 (5 bases each). Germline-derived CDR1 and CDR2 are MNHNY and SVGAGI (reference sequence). V shed 6 bases and J shed 3 bases, with 18 bases lying between them. The CDR3 totals 15 residues. CDR3 sequence (DNA): TGTGCCAGCAGAGGGGTTTTCGGGGCGGACTACGAGCAGTACTTC. It is translated as CASRGVFGADYEQYF.

This clone was observed at least ten times. V is TRBV2 and J is TRBJ1-2; TRBD1 might be the D (5 bases). This CDR3 comprises 16 residues. The ends were cut back, 6 bases at V and 7 bases at J, with 24 bases in the middle. CDR1 and CDR2 from the germline V gene are SNHLY and FYNNEI. The CDR3 protein is CASRNRQMGGIRGYTF. CDR3 in DNA: TGTGCCAGCAGGAATAGGCAGATGGGGGGAATTCGTGGCTACACCTTC.

The chain carries TRBV28 and TRBJ1-4; the D is unclear. This CDR3 region has 11 residues. The germline CDR1 and CDR2 sequences are MDHEN and SYDVKM. V lost 4 bases and J lost 6, with 3 bases in between. For the CDR3, the DNA is TGTGCCAGCAGTTCGTATGAAAAACTGTTTTTT. This translates into CASSSYEKLFF.

The gene calls are TRBV7-8 and TRBJ1-1; TRBD1 aligns across 8 bases. This CDR3 region has 14 residues. Trimming at V came to 0 bases and at J to 9 bases, leaving 6 bases not matched to a gene. Germline CDR1 and CDR2: SGHVS and FQNEAQ. DNA of the CDR3: TGTGCCAGCAGCTTAGCCGCCAGGACAGGGAAAGCTTTCTTT. This encodes CASSLAARTGKAFF.

CDR3 DNA: TGTGCCAGCTCGAGGAATTTAGCGGATGGCACAGATACGCAGTATTTT. It encodes CASSRNLADGTDTQYF. This chain joins TRBV9 and TRBJ2-3; possible D gene TRBD2, 6 bases. Germline-derived CDR1 and CDR2 are SGDLS and YYNGEE. V lost 7 bases and J 1 base, leaving 19 bases between the germline ends. There are 16 residues in the CDR3.

This chain links TRBV5-4 with TRBJ1-1; D remains unclear. The V end was cut by 0 bases, the J end by 0 bases, with 6 bases between. CDR3 length equals 14 residues. The germline V gene has CDR1 SGHNT and CDR2 YYREEE (reference sequence). This CDR3 reads CASSLGLMNTEAFF. In DNA form, the CDR3 reads TGTGCCAGCAGCTTGGGACTGATGAACACTGAAGCTTTCTTT.

This clone was seen just once. The rearrangement links TRBV30 to TRBJ1-1; no clear D gene. Trimming removed 0 bases from V and 6 bases from J, with 17 bases in between. This CDR3 contains 15 residues. Looked up from germline, CDR1 is GTSNPN and CDR2 is SVGIG (reference sequence). CDR3 DNA sequence: TGTGCCTGGAGTGTAAAGTCGGGTGAATACGCTGAAGCTTTCTTT. Translation: CAWSVKSGEYAEAFF.

The chain uses TRBV7-2 and TRBJ2-7; 8 bases align to TRBD1. Trimming removed 1 base from V and 3 bases from J; junction bases left unmatched: 5. The CDR3 runs 15 residues. Looked up from germline, CDR1 is SGHTA and CDR2 is FQGNSA. CDR3 sequence: CASSLDSTGGYEQYF. CDR3 in DNA: TGTGCCAGCAGCTTAGATTCTACAGGGGGCTACGAGCAGTACTTC. The variable domain in full, with the rest retrieved from reference TRBV7-2 and TRBJ2-7, is GAGVSQSPSNKVTEKGKDVELRCDPISGHTALYWYRQSLGQGLEFLIYFQGNSAPDKSGLPSDRFSAERTGGSVSTLTIQRTQQEDSAVYLCASSLDSTGGYEQYFGPGTRLTVT.